This entry is about one TCR beta chain. This specimen comes from a study of control samples from healthy donors and cancer patients. Trimming shortened V by 2 bases and J by 1 base, and 16 bases separated the two germline ends. Germline V gene sequence: CDR1 SGHVS, CDR2 FNYEAQ. The CDR3 length is 17 residues. The protocol was immunoSEQ multiplex PCR, while the TCRdb copy is restricted to in-frame clones and leaves out a portion. The sample data list around 190,000 clones. This chain uses TRBV7-6 with TRBJ2-3, with a weak D call TRBD2 (7 bases). The TCR sequence derives from a woman in her 30s in good health. Sequences were obtained from blood. DNA of the CDR3: TGTGCCAGCAGCTTATTGTCGTCCGGGGGGCGCACAGATACGCAGTATTTT. Amino acids: CASSLLSSGGRTDTQYF. The entire variable domain, with the rest obtained from reference TRBV7-6 and TRBJ2-3, is as follows: GAGVSQSPRYKVTKRGQDVALRCDPISGHVSLYWYRQALGQGPEFLTYFNYEAQQDKSGLPNDRFSAERPEGSISTLTIQRTEQRDSAMYRCASSLLSSGGRTDTQYFGPGTRLTVL.